Listed here are 26 T cell receptor beta chains from one sample, sequenced in a study of cytomegalovirus exposure and HLA in healthy donors. Assay used: immunoSEQ multiplex PCR; TCRdb lists only in-frame clones, some missing. The table has roughly 140,000 clones, 85% to 90% seen once. Material: PBMCs. Every receptor here comes from a woman aged 18-30 years in good health and CMV-seropositive.

The J gene is TRBJ1-5, the V gene TRBV7-8; D might be TRBD1 (5 bases). Germline-derived CDR1 and CDR2 are SGHVS and FQNEAQ. V lost 1 base and J lost 3, with 7 bases in between. CDR3 length equals 14 residues. The CDR3: CASSLGGDNQPQHF. The DNA for the CDR3 is TGTGCCAGCAGCTTAGGGGGGGACAATCAGCCCCAGCATTTT.

The rearrangement links TRBV5-6 to TRBJ2-2; TRBD2 matches 14 bases. Germline V lookup: CDR1 SGHDT, CDR2 YYEEEE. Unmatched junction bases numbered 3, after V lost 3 bases and J lost 5 bases. The CDR3 length is 16 residues. The CDR3 spells CASSWGLAGVTGELFF. The CDR3 DNA reads as TGTGCCAGCAGCTGGGGACTAGCGGGGGTAACCGGGGAGCTGTTTTTT.

In the case of this clone: Only one base separates this from a far larger clonotype, so it likely reflects a read error. V gene TRBV2 combines with J gene TRBJ1-2, with D possibly matching TRBD1 (6 bases). Germline assignment: CDR1 SNHLY and CDR2 FYNNEI. Between the trimmed V and J ends, which lost 4 bases and 2 bases, there was a span of 8 bases. This CDR3 is 13 amino acids long. CDR3 protein: CASSVTGNYGYTF. The DNA for the CDR3 is TGTGCCAGCAGTGTGACAGGAAACTATGGCTACACCTTC.

The chain carries TRBV6-1 and TRBJ2-1, with D hard to call. The CDR3 consists of 13 residues. The V gene's germline CDR1 is MNHNS and CDR2 SASEGT. Trimming took 11 bases from V and 3 from J, leaving 14 bases between them. CDR3 loop: CAVGPIGYNEQFF. CDR3 nucleotide sequence: TGTGCCGTGGGCCCGATCGGCTACAATGAGCAGTTCTTC.

This sequence joins TRBV10-3 and TRBJ1-1, with D perhaps TRBD1 (5 bases). CDR3 length: 14 residues. The V end lost 7 bases, the J end lost 4 bases, and 16 bases lay between the germline ends. Germline V gene lookup returns CDR1 ENHRY and CDR2 SYGVKD. For the CDR3, the DNA is TGTGCCATCATGATTGACCCTGGGGCCACTGAAGCTTTCTTT. It translates to CAIMIDPGATEAFF.

V and J are TRBV6-5 and TRBJ1-3; 7 nucleotides line up with TRBD1. Germline values: CDR1 MNHEY, CDR2 SVGAGI. This CDR3 spans 15 amino acids. Trimming removed 6 bases from V and 0 bases from J; junction bases left unmatched: 5. The CDR3 DNA sequence: TGTGCCAGCAGCCAGACAGGGCACTCTGGAAACACCATATATTTT. It specifies CASSQTGHSGNTIYF.

The chain recombines TRBV7-2 with TRBJ2-7; TRBD2 matches 7 bases. There are 15 residues in the CDR3. From germline, CDR1 is SGHTA and CDR2 FQGNSA. With V trimmed by 3 bases and J by 0 bases, 5 bases remained unmatched. The CDR3 loop is CASSLQAGTSYEQYF. The CDR3 bases are TGTGCCAGCAGCTTGCAAGCGGGAACCTCCTACGAGCAGTACTTC.

This clone was counted a single time. V gene TRBV5-5 combines with J gene TRBJ2-2, with 7 bases aligning to TRBD1. Germline V gene lookup returns CDR1 SGHKS and CDR2 YYEKEE (reference sequence). The ends lost 2 bases at V and 4 bases at J; junction bases unmatched: 5. The CDR3 has 15 amino acids. The CDR3 coding sequence is TGTGCCAGCAGCTTAAGACAGGGTGTCACCGGGGAGCTGTTTTTT. Protein sequence: CASSLRQGVTGELFF. Variable domain in full (rest from reference TRBV5-5 and TRBJ2-2): DAGVTQSPTHLIKTRGQQVTLRCSPISGHKSVSWYQQVLGQGPQFIFQYYEKEERGRGNFPDRFSARQFPNYSSELNVNALLLGDSALYLCASSLRQGVTGELFFGEGSRLTVL.

This sequence joins TRBV28 and TRBJ2-7; TRBD1 might be the D (5 bases). Trimming cost V 3 bases and J 3 bases, with 15 bases left between them. Germline CDR1 MDHEN, CDR2 SYDVKM. CDR3 length: 15 amino acids. CDR3 region: CASSLIRTSLYEQYF. The CDR3 DNA sequence: TGTGCCAGCAGTTTGATAAGGACATCTCTCTACGAGCAGTACTTC.

The chain combines TRBV25-1 with TRBJ2-3; 8 bases map to TRBD2. CDR3 length: 16 amino acids. With V trimmed by 1 base and J by 5 bases, 8 bases remained unmatched. CDR1 is MGHDK, CDR2 SYGVNS, per germline. This chain's CDR3 is CASSEWVPAGVDTQYF. DNA for the CDR3: TGTGCCAGCAGTGAATGGGTTCCAGCGGGAGTAGATACGCAGTATTTT.

The chain joins TRBV7-8 to TRBJ2-5; 8 bases are shared with TRBD1. The ends lost 5 bases at V and 2 bases at J; junction bases unmatched: 4. CDR3 length: 14 amino acids. CDR1 and CDR2 (germline): SGHVS, FQNEAQ. The CDR3 region is CASSTGTGQETQYF. The CDR3 DNA sequence: TGTGCCAGCAGCACCGGGACAGGACAAGAGACCCAGTACTTC.

The chain links TRBV7-9 to TRBJ2-7, with a possible D match to TRBD2 (5 bases). The germline V gene encodes CDR1 SEHNR and CDR2 FQNEAQ (reference sequence). The length of the CDR3 is 13 residues. Trimming shortened V by 3 bases and J by 1 base, and 7 bases separated the two germline ends. The CDR3 here is CASSFRGSYEQYF. For the CDR3, the DNA is TGTGCCAGCAGCTTTCGGGGTTCCTACGAGCAGTACTTC.

This chain uses TRBV21-1 with TRBJ2-4; the DNA was not compared with TRBD2, the D call given in the table. TRBV21-1 is assigned pseudogene status. This CDR3 is built from 23 residues. The CDR3 protein is CASSKGNIIRPGLAGARKNIQYF. The CDR3 DNA follows: TGTGCCAGCAGCAAAGGTAATATTATTCGTCCCGGACTAGCGGGAGCTCGGAAAAACATTCAGTACTTC.

This clone was recorded a few times. The chain carries TRBV5-1 and TRBJ2-3, with 7 positions matching TRBD1. Trimming cost V 4 bases and J 4 bases; bases outside gene matches: 6. The CDR3 has 14 amino acids. The germline CDR1 and CDR2 sequences are SGHRS and YFSETQ. The CDR3 protein is CASSVGGPADTQYF. The CDR3 coding sequence is TGCGCCAGCAGCGTAGGGGGCCCGGCAGATACGCAGTATTTT.

This chain's CDR3 is CASSLGQENEQYF. In nucleotides, the CDR3 is TGTGCCAGCAGTTTGGGACAGGAGAACGAGCAGTACTTC. The gene calls are TRBV6-5 and TRBJ2-7; TRBD1 matches at 8 bases. Losses at the gene ends were 4 bases for V and 5 bases for J; bases not matched to a gene: 4. The germline V gene encodes CDR1 MNHEY and CDR2 SVGAGI. The CDR3 extends over 13 amino acids.

The rearrangement joins TRBV7-6 to TRBJ2-1; 9 bases agree with TRBD2. Trimming at V came to 1 base and at J to 7 bases, leaving 11 bases not matched to a gene. Germline V gene lookup returns CDR1 SGHVS and CDR2 FNYEAQ. CDR3 size: 17 residues. The CDR3 here is CASSLEGLALLRNEQFF. CDR3 DNA: TGTGCCAGCAGCTTAGAGGGACTAGCCCTGTTGAGGAATGAGCAGTTCTTC.

The chain recombines TRBV2 with TRBJ2-5; 10 bases agree with TRBD2. From germline, CDR1 is SNHLY and CDR2 FYNNEI. The CDR3 is made up of 14 amino acids. V gave up 6 bases and J gave up 5 bases; unmatched junction bases: 6. The CDR3 sequence: CASRSGRARETQYF. Written as DNA, the CDR3 is TGTGCCAGCAGGAGCGGGAGGGCGAGGGAGACCCAGTACTTC.

The chain combines TRBV20-1 with TRBJ2-7, with D possibly TRBD1 on 5 matching bases. The CDR3 runs to 11 residues. Per germline, CDR1 DFQATT and CDR2 SNEGSKA (reference sequence). V shed 6 bases and J shed 2 bases, with 8 bases lying between them. The CDR3 sequence is CSATDTYEQYF. In nucleotides, the CDR3 is TGCAGTGCCACGGACACCTACGAGCAGTACTTC.

Points on this clone: The same CDR3 can be traced to other DNA sequences in this sample. The CDR3 sequence: CASSLVAGDYNEQFF. Here the CDR3 DNA reads TGTGCCAGCAGCTTAGTAGCGGGGGACTACAATGAGCAGTTCTTC. The chain joins TRBV7-9 to TRBJ2-1; 9 positions agree with TRBD2. Germline V gene lookup returns CDR1 SEHNR and CDR2 FQNEAQ (reference sequence). Trimming at V came to 1 base and at J to 3 bases, leaving 1 base not matched to a gene. The length of the CDR3 is 15 residues. Full variable domain (missing parts from reference TRBV7-9 and TRBJ2-1): DTGVSQNPRHKITKRGQNVTFRCDPISEHNRLYWYRQTLGQGPEFLTYFQNEAQLEKSRLLSDRFSAERPKGSFSTLEIQRTEQGDSAMYLCASSLVAGDYNEQFFGPGTRLTVL.

CDR3 in amino acids: CASSTSVSTDTQYF. CDR3 DNA: TGTGCCAGCAGCACTAGCGTTAGCACAGATACGCAGTATTTT. V gene TRBV7-2 combines with J gene TRBJ2-3; 7 bases match TRBD2. With 5 bases clipped from V and 0 bases from J, the junction kept 2 bases outside the gene matches. This CDR3 is built from 14 residues. Looked up from germline, CDR1 is SGHTA and CDR2 is FQGNSA.

The CDR3 DNA sequence: TGTGCCAGCAAGACGACAGGGACGAACACTGAAGCTTTCTTT. Encoded protein: CASKTTGTNTEAFF. The V and J genes are TRBV6-1 and TRBJ1-1, with 7 positions matching TRBD1. J lost 1 base, V lost 7 bases, and 6 bases had no gene match. The CDR3 totals 14 residues. The V gene's germline CDR1 is MNHNS and CDR2 SASEGT.

This chain links TRBV28 with TRBJ2-1, with no clear D. The CDR3 totals 13 residues. Trimming stripped 6 bases from V and 4 bases from J, with 10 bases between. Germline V CDR1 and CDR2: MDHEN, SYDVKM. CDR3 sequence (DNA): TGTGCCAGCAGACGAACAGAATACAATGAGCAGTTCTTC. It yields the protein CASRRTEYNEQFF.

This clone was observed once. The CDR3 nucleotides are TGTGCCAGCAGTTACGATGACAGCGAAGGCTACACCTTC. Protein: CASSYDDSEGYTF. The chain joins TRBV6-5 to TRBJ1-2, with D possibly TRBD1 on 5 matching bases. Germline V gene lookup returns CDR1 MNHEY and CDR2 SVGAGI. The V end lost 2 bases, the J end lost 8 bases, and 12 bases lay between the germline ends. The CDR3 is made up of 13 amino acids.

The chain links TRBV7-8 to TRBJ2-2, with TRBD2 matching over 13 bases. This CDR3 has 18 residues. Germline V gene sequence: CDR1 SGHVS, CDR2 FQNEAQ. After removal of 2 bases from V and 4 bases from J, the junction contained 7 bases not matched to a gene. DNA of the CDR3: TGTGCCAGCAGCTTACAACTAGCGGGAGGGCAGCGCACCGGGGAGCTGTTTTTT. Translating it yields CASSLQLAGGQRTGELFF.

The rearrangement uses TRBV7-2 and TRBJ2-6; no firm D call. Trimming took 3 bases from V and 4 from J, leaving 13 bases between them. The germline gives CDR1 SGHTA, CDR2 FQGNSA. The CDR3 is 16 amino acids. CDR3 amino acids: CASSLGWATGANVLTF. In nucleotides, the CDR3 is TGTGCCAGCAGCTTGGGCTGGGCAACCGGGGCCAACGTCCTGACTTTC. Drawing the rest from reference TRBV7-2 and TRBJ2-6, the complete variable domain is GAGVSQSPSNKVTEKGKDVELRCDPISGHTALYWYRQSLGQGLEFLIYFQGNSAPDKSGLPSDRFSAERTGGSVSTLTIQRTQQEDSAVYLCASSLGWATGANVLTFGAGSRLTVL.

V gene TRBV28 combines with J gene TRBJ1-2, with D perhaps matching TRBD1 (5 bases). V lost 2 bases to trimming and J lost 2 bases, with 6 bases between them. The CDR3 covers 13 residues. CDR1 MDHEN and CDR2 SYDVKM come from the germline V gene. The CDR3 spells CASSLRQNYGYTF. The CDR3 coding sequence is TGTGCCAGCAGTTTACGACAGAACTATGGCTACACCTTC.